Here is one T cell receptor beta chain with its context. Its specificity is not known. These data originate in a study of cytomegalovirus exposure and HLA in healthy donors. Study-wide context: Early release data held around 82 million unique TCRs from HLA-typed donors. Study outcomes and limitations: There were reportedly fewer N-insertions in an Asian-associated ancestry cluster than the roughly 670-donor mean, in a later analysis. Researchers reported in a later analysis that a missense DCLRE1C variant was tied to TCR beta V- and J-gene trimming.

Germline CDR1 and CDR2: ENHRY and SYGVKD. The V and J ends lost 4 bases and 1 base respectively, with 10 bases between them. This CDR3 has 14 amino acids. Primers: 60 Vbeta forward and 13 Jbeta reverse. Sequencing used immunoSEQ multiplex PCR; TCRdb keeps in-frame clones, though not all of them. The data contain about 160,000 clones, 82% of them singletons. This sequence was found in a girl aged 2 to 9 in good health and CMV-seropositive. The sequenced sample consisted of PBMCs. The chain has TRBV10-3 and TRBJ1-1; D unresolved. The CDR3 spells CAISVQARNTEAFF. For the CDR3, the DNA is TGTGCCATCAGTGTCCAGGCGAGGAACACTGAAGCTTTCTTT.